This T cell receptor beta chain was profiled in a study of T-cell memory formation after mild COVID-19. Study-level background: Clusters of TCRs were largely donor specific.

This CDR3 is 12 amino acids long. Per the germline V gene, CDR1 is SGHTA and CDR2 is FQGNSA. The trim removed 8 bases at V and 4 bases at J, leaving 4 bases unmatched. A few counts support this clonotype. Each CDR3 protein gets one entry after TCRdb re-called the 5' RACE reads with MiXCR. The data contain under 650,000 distinct CDR3 sequences, 15% to 20% of them singletons. This sequence originates from an adult woman who had mild COVID-19 (a few samples of this study predate the infection). Cell type and time point are not known. Sequenced input: PBMCs or a T cell subset sorted from them (not recorded which). J is TRBJ2-7 and V is TRBV7-2, with 8 nucleotides matching TRBD2. The CDR3 is CASREGGYEQYF. For the CDR3, the DNA is TGTGCCAGCCGGGAGGGCGGGTACGAGCAGTACTTC. Variable domain in full (rest from reference TRBV7-2 and TRBJ2-7): GAGVSQSPSNKVTEKGKDVELRCDPISGHTALYWYRQSLGQGLEFLIYFQGNSAPDKSGLPSDRFSAERTGGSVSTLTIQRTQQEDSAVYLCASREGGYEQYFGPGTRLTVT.